The 13 T cell receptor beta chains in this list originate from one sample, sequenced in a study of CD8+CD57+ T cells in acquired aplastic anemia (dated by TCRdb to the late 2010s). The sequencer listed for this sample is Illumina HiSeq 2000. TCR beta VDJ combination and CDR3 sequence profiling used genomic DNA as the template. TCRdb took the public reads, trimmed them with fastp at Q25, ran MiXCR for clone calling and kept in-frame beta chains. Rows matching on CDR3 protein sequence are summarized as one entry with the most common DNA and genes. Recorded for this sample are approximately 250,000 distinct CDR3 sequences; roughly 80% of them occurred a single time. About 41% of the sample rests with the top ten. Flow cytometry had shown CD8+CD57+ cell expansion in the patients selected for sequencing. Sequences were obtained from sorted CD4+, CD8+, or CD8+CD57+ T cells (not recorded which) from PBMCs. The origin of the receptors is a human donor with aplastic anemia.

The gene calls are TRBV2 and TRBJ2-3; D uncertain. Germline CDR1 SNHLY, CDR2 FYNNEI. Trimming left V 4 bases short and J 4 bases short, with 12 bases between. This CDR3 contains 14 residues. The CDR3 region has the DNA TGTGCCAGCAGTGCAAGTTTAGATCCAGATACGCAGTATTTT. Translation: CASSASLDPDTQYF.

Here the CDR3 reads CASSVGGGPQYF. The CDR3 DNA follows: TGTGCCAGCAGCGTAGGTGGAGGTCCCCAGTATTTT. V and J are TRBV7-8 and TRBJ2-3, with D perhaps matching TRBD2 (5 bases). This CDR3 is 12 amino acids long. V was pared by 5 bases and J by 12 bases, with 15 bases between. The V gene's germline CDR1 is SGHVS and CDR2 FQNEAQ.

This clonotype was seen only once. An end of the junction does not agree with germline; a read error may underlie this. This chain joins TRBV25-1 and TRBJ2-3, with TRBD2 identical over 11 bases. The CDR3 runs 15 residues. Germline V gene data show CDR1 as MGHDK and CDR2 as SYGVNS. The CDR3 loop reads CAGSALAGGRDTQYF. The DNA for the CDR3 is TGTGCCGGCAGTGCCTTAGCGGGAGGGCGCGATACGCAGTATTTT.

The V call is TRBV7-9, the J call TRBJ2-3; D is perhaps TRBD1 (5 bases). The germline gives CDR1 SEHNR, CDR2 FQNEAQ (reference sequence). Trimming stripped 0 bases from V and 15 bases from J, with 19 bases between. The CDR3 runs to 14 residues. The CDR3 loop reads CASSLAPDRDTQYF. In DNA, the CDR3 is TGTGCCAGCAGCTTAGCGCCAGACAGAGATACCCAATATTTT.

V and J are TRBV6-5 and TRBJ2-7, with a weak D call TRBD2 (5 bases). Germline V gives CDR1 MNHEY, CDR2 SVGAGI. The CDR3 is 17 amino acids. V lost 0 bases and J lost 1, with 16 bases in between. For the CDR3, the DNA is TGTGCCAGCAGTTACTCACAGAGGGCCAAGCAATCCTACGAGCAGTACTTC. Translated: CASSYSQRAKQSYEQYF.

CDR3 nucleotide sequence: TGTGCCAGCAGCTTGGACGGACAGAGGGCTTGGGAGACCCAGTTCTTC. It specifies CASSLDGQRAWETQFF. The J gene is TRBJ2-1, the V gene TRBV5-6; TRBD1 might be the D (6 bases). The CDR3 consists of 16 residues. The germline CDR1 and CDR2 sequences are SGHDT and YYEEEE. V was shortened by 0 bases and J by 13 bases, with 23 bases between the two germline ends.

The chain employs TRBV6-1 and TRBJ2-1; D is unresolved. The CDR3 sequence is 12 residues long. V lost 7 bases and J lost 7, with 11 bases in between. The germline CDR1 and CDR2 sequences are MNHNS and SASEGT. CDR3 nucleotides: TGTGCCAGCACCTGCCTGGGGAATGAGCAGTTCTTC. Translated: CASTCLGNEQFF.

Points on this clonotype: The conserved closing phenylalanine or tryptophan is absent in this CDR3, likely reflecting a read error. It is unclear where the CDR3 begins or ends on the DNA, so no DNA is shown, and the CDR3 is as TCRdb lists it. This CDR3 is CASSLSRGGETQY. The genes are TRBV7-8 and TRBJ2-2; the D segment call TRBD2 is taken from the table without a DNA check. The V gene's germline CDR1 is SGHVS and CDR2 FQNEAQ. The CDR3 contains 13 residues when both ends are counted.

This clonotype appeared a few times. This chain connects TRBV7-9 to TRBJ2-7, with D tentatively TRBD1 (5 bases). The CDR3 extends over 18 amino acids. The ends were cut back, 3 bases at V and 1 base at J, with 22 bases in the middle. Germline CDR1 SEHNR, CDR2 FQNEAQ (reference sequence). This chain's CDR3 is CASSFRPDETALSYEQYV. The CDR3 region has the DNA TGTGCCAGCAGCTTTCGCCCAGACGAGACAGCCCTTTCCTACGAGCAGTACGTC.

This chain connects TRBV7-8 to TRBJ2-1, with a tentative D call TRBD2 (6 bases). The germline CDR1 and CDR2 sequences are SGHVS and FQNEAQ. Between the trimmed V and J ends, which lost 1 base and 11 bases, there was a span of 18 bases. The CDR3 extends over 15 amino acids. CDR3 in DNA: TGTGCCAGCAGCTTAGGGGGAGGTCCCGATAATCAGCAGTTCTTC. Translation gives CASSLGGGPDNQQFF.

Worth noting for this clonotype: Since the CDR3 does not end with the conserved phenylalanine or tryptophan, this likely comes from a read error. No DNA is shown, since the ends of the CDR3 on it are uncertain; the CDR3 is the one TCRdb lists. The rearrangement uses TRBV7-4 and TRBJ1-6; TRBD1, the table's D call, was not compared with the DNA. The CDR3 comprises 13 residues, both ends counted. Germline CDR1 SGHVT, CDR2 SQSDAQ. This CDR3 is CASSQGQSSAIHY.

This chain joins TRBV5-4 and TRBJ2-3; D uncertain. This CDR3 spans 12 amino acids. Trimming shortened V by 4 bases and J by 4 bases, and 7 bases separated the two germline ends. Germline V gene lookup returns CDR1 SGHNT and CDR2 YYREEE (reference sequence). The CDR3 reads CASSQVSDTQYF. Here the CDR3 DNA reads TGTGCCAGCAGCCAAGTATCAGATACGCAGTATTTT.

The CDR3 is CASSLTGGLDTQHYF. CDR3 nucleotide sequence: TGTGCCAGCAGCTTAACCGGAGGTCTCGATACGCAGCATTACTTC. The gene calls are TRBV7-8 and TRBJ2-5; tentative D call: TRBD2 (5 bases). V lost 2 bases, J lost 14 bases, and 24 bases lay in between. CDR1 and CDR2 from the germline V gene are SGHVS and FQNEAQ. CDR3 length equals 15 residues.